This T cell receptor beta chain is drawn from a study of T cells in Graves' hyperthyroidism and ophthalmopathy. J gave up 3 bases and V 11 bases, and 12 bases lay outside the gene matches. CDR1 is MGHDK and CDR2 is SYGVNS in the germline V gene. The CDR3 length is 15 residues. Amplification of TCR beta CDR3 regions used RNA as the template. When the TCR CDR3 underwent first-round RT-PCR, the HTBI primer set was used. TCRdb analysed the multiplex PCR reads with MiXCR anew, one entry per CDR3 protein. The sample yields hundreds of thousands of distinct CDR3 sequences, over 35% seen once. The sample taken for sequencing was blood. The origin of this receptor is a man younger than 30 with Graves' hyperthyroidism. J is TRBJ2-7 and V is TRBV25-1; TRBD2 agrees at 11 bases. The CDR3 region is CAWSLPGLAVYEQYF. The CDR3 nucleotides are TGTGCCTGGAGCCTCCCGGGACTAGCGGTCTACGAGCAGTACTTC.